This entry features one T cell receptor beta chain sequence. As originally analysed: Reference gene primer amplification in the assay estimated nucleated cell counts. Method: immunoSEQ multiplex PCR; TCRdb's copy keeps in-frame clones and lacks some. That table furnishes V, J and clone size, whereas the DNA furnished D and trimming. This table holds around 130,000 clones, roughly 89% found once. The Seattle patients, enrolled during active infection, were followed longitudinally. The data derive from a study of blood T cell repertoires in COVID-19. Study overall: Samples of COVID-19 (acute and convalescent) were obtained from the United States, Italy and Spain. PBMCs, B-cell-depleted T cells, or T cells provided the cDNA or gDNA that made up the material.

This CDR3 region has 14 residues. Per the germline V gene, CDR1 is SGHTA and CDR2 is FQGTGA. The germline V and J ends were trimmed by 6 bases and 2 bases, with 13 bases remaining between them. The source of this sequence is a man under 40 with COVID-19, enrolled during active disease. Sequenced sample: peripheral blood. The V and J genes are TRBV7-3 and TRBJ2-5; possibly TRBD1 for D (6 bases). This chain's CDR3 is CASSDSRGQETQYF. The CDR3 nucleotides read TGTGCCAGCAGTGACAGCAGGGGACAAGAGACCCAGTACTTC.